This TCR beta chain was observed in a study of blood T cell repertoires in COVID-19. Overall study: The origin of the acute and convalescent COVID-19 samples was the United States, Italy and Spain. Sample material is recorded as cDNA or gDNA derived from T cells, B-cell-depleted T cells, or PBMCs.

Authors' methods: For nucleated cells, counts were estimated from reference gene primer amplification. Assay: immunoSEQ multiplex PCR; the TCRdb copy retains only in-frame clones and omits some. Clone size and the V and J calls come from that table; the DNA yielded D and trimming. The sample lists a few hundred thousand clones, about 88% occurring once. Germline trimming cut 7 bases from V and 0 bases from J; bases unmatched to any gene: 8. Germline CDR1 is LNHDA and CDR2 is SQIVND (reference sequence). The CDR3 runs to 16 residues. V usage is TRBV19 and J usage is TRBJ2-7; 11 bases map to TRBD2. The sequencing sample was made of peripheral blood. The TCR comes from a human donor in a cohort sampled during active COVID-19. CDR3 sequence reads: CASTPSGTSGSYEQYF. CDR3 nucleotides: TGTGCCAGTACCCCCTCCGGGACTAGCGGCTCCTACGAGCAGTACTTC.